A single sample is the source of the 10 T cell receptor beta chains below, sequenced in a study of T cell repertoires in cytomegalovirus infection. TCRdb independently ran MiXCR on the reads; one entry per CDR3 protein. The sample lists roughly 720,000 distinct CDR3 sequences, under 40% occurring once. The sample consisted of PBMCs. The receptors originated from a human donor in good health (CMV status not recorded). Some clones in this sample may be carry-over from other donors' samples.

The table lists this clonotype with a few counts. The V gene is TRBV7-2, the J gene TRBJ1-2; D remains ambiguous. Germline V CDR1 and CDR2: SGHTA, FQGNSA. CDR3 length: 10 residues. The V gene lost 6 bases and the J gene lost 6 bases, with 5 bases spanning the gap. The CDR3 loop reads CASRVDGYTF. CDR3 bases: TGTGCCAGCAGGGTAGATGGCTACACCTTC.

Comment on this clonotype: A read error may account for a junction end that differs from germline. The V call is TRBV5-3, the J call TRBJ2-4; 9 bases are a match to TRBD1. TRBV5-3 is classed as an ORF, of uncertain function. The CDR3 has 16 amino acids. The CDR3: CASSLVGTGAKNIQYF. CDR3 nucleotide sequence: TGTGCCAGCAGCTTAGTGGGGACAGGGGCCAAAAACATTCAGTACTTC.

This clonotype has a count of ten or more. This chain connects TRBV4-1 to TRBJ1-1, with D possibly being TRBD1 (5 bases). The CDR3 extends over 16 amino acids. Germline CDR1 MGHRA, CDR2 YSYEKL. Between the trimmed V and J ends, which lost 2 bases and 8 bases, there was a span of 21 bases. CDR3 DNA: TGCGCCAGCAGCCAACCCCCCGGGGGGAGAAGGGACGAAGCTTTCTTT. Its translation: CASSQPPGGRRDEAFF.

The V gene is TRBV20-1, the J gene TRBJ2-2; a possible D gene is TRBD2 (6 bases). The CDR3 sequence is 16 residues long. CDR1 and CDR2 from the germline V gene are DFQATT and SNEGSKA (reference sequence). V dropped 1 base and J dropped 0 bases, with 12 bases sitting between them. The CDR3 region is CSARVPGTSNTGELFF. As DNA, the CDR3 is TGCAGTGCTAGAGTTCCCGGGACTTCGAACACCGGGGAGCTGTTTTTT.

The chain links TRBV20-1 to TRBJ2-7, with 7 bases that match TRBD2. The CDR3 length is 14 residues. Trimming cost V 3 bases and J 2 bases; bases outside gene matches: 7. CDR1 is DFQATT, CDR2 SNEGSKA, per germline (reference sequence). This CDR3 is CSARGGTDPYEQYF. For the CDR3, the DNA is TGCAGTGCTAGGGGGGGGACGGACCCCTACGAGCAGTACTTC.

To note about this clonotype: This sequence may be a read error, since a much larger clone differs from it by one base. The chain recombines TRBV7-2 with TRBJ1-1, with 8 bases identical to TRBD1. CDR1 and CDR2 from the germline V gene are SGHTA and FQGNSA. The CDR3 consists of 14 residues. The CDR3 loop is CARSFAQGAAEAFF. The DNA of the CDR3 is TGTGCCAGGAGCTTTGCTCAGGGGGCCGCTGAAGCTTTCTTT.

The genes are TRBV6-1 and TRBJ2-7, with D maybe TRBD2 (6 bases). V gave up 0 bases and J gave up 4 bases, with 16 bases separating them. Germline values: CDR1 MNHNS, CDR2 SASEGT. The CDR3 loop spans 16 amino acids. In DNA, the CDR3 is TGTGCCAGCAGTGAAGCGCTTCTGGCAGGGAGGTACGAGCAGTACTTC. This encodes CASSEALLAGRYEQYF.

The chain employs TRBV7-6 and TRBJ1-1, with D unresolved. CDR1 is SGHVS, CDR2 FNYEAQ, per germline. V dropped 1 base and J dropped 7 bases, with 16 bases sitting between them. This CDR3 is 15 amino acids long. CDR3 amino acids: CASSLEIAMGSEAFF. DNA for the CDR3: TGTGCCAGCAGCTTAGAGATCGCTATGGGGAGTGAAGCTTTCTTT.

This clonotype was counted many times. The gene calls are TRBV28 and TRBJ2-3, with 7 bases fitting TRBD1. Germline CDR1 is MDHEN and CDR2 is SYDVKM. There are 17 residues in the CDR3. The ends lost 3 bases at V and 2 bases at J; junction bases unmatched: 11. This CDR3 is CASSFMLRGLATDTQYF. The CDR3, as DNA: TGTGCCAGCAGTTTCATGCTGAGGGGGCTGGCCACAGATACGCAGTATTTT.

The chain has TRBV7-9 and TRBJ1-1; D uncertain. The CDR3 has 15 amino acids. V was pared by 5 bases and J by 4 bases, with 17 bases between. Germline CDR1 reads SEHNR; CDR2 reads FQNEAQ (reference sequence). The chain's CDR3 is CASSKYPPSPTEAFF. CDR3 nucleotide sequence: TGTGCCAGCAGCAAATACCCGCCCTCGCCCACTGAAGCTTTCTTT.